In this sample, the clone carrying this TCR beta chain turned up a few times. Its antigen remains unidentified. The CDR3 totals 15 residues. V shed 1 base and J shed 2 bases, with 8 bases lying between them. Germline CDR1 LGHNA, CDR2 YNFKEQ. This record comes from a study of response to subunit inactivated influenza vaccine. General study points: After each seasonal influenza vaccination, few new T cells are recruited, the authors suggested.

TCRdb used MiXCR to reprocess the RT-PCR reads, holding one entry per CDR3 protein. Among 650,000 to 800,000 distinct CDR3 sequences listed, about 15% were seen once. The sequence derives from a man over 45 who received an inactivated influenza vaccine. The rearrangement joins TRBV4-2 to TRBJ1-4; D unclear. The sequencing used PBMCs from blood, collected less than 15 days before vaccination. CDR3 sequence (DNA): TGTGCCAGCAGCCAAGGTGGGCACACTAATGAAAAACTGTTTTTT. This gives the protein CASSQGGHTNEKLFF.